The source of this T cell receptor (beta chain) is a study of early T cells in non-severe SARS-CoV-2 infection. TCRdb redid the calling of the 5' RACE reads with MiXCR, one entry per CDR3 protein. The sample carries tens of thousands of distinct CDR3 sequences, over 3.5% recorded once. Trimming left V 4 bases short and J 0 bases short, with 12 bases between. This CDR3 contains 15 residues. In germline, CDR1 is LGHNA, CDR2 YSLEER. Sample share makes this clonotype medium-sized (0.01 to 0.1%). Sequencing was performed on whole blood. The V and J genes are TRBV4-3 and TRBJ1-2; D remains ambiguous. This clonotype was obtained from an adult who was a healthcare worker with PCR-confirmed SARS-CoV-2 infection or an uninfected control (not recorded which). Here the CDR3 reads CASSPSIGTNYGYTF. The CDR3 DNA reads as TGCGCCAGCAGCCCATCGATAGGGACTAACTATGGCTACACCTTC.